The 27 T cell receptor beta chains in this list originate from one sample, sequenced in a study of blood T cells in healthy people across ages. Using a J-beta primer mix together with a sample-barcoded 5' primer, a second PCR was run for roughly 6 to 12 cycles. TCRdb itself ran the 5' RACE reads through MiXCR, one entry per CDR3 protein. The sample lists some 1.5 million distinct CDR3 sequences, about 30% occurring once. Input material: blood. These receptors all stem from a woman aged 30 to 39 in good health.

This CDR3 reads CSVDAASGRTGELFF. For the CDR3, the DNA is TGCAGCGTTGACGCGGCTAGCGGGAGGACCGGGGAGCTGTTTTTT. The chain joins TRBV29-1 to TRBJ2-2, with 11 bases identical to TRBD2. This CDR3 is 15 amino acids long. After removal of 3 bases from V and 5 bases from J, the junction contained 5 bases not matched to a gene. Germline lookup yields CDR1 SQVTM and CDR2 ANQGSEA.

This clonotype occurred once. The DNA of the CDR3 is TGCAGTGCTCGTGAGAGCGGAGGGGCCGGTGAAAAACTGTTTTTT. Translation gives CSARESGGAGEKLFF. The genes are TRBV20-1 and TRBJ1-4; tentative D call: TRBD1 (5 bases). The CDR3 length is 15 residues. Germline lookup yields CDR1 DFQATT and CDR2 SNEGSKA (reference sequence). V was clipped by 5 bases and J by 7 bases, with 20 bases between them.

The CDR3: CASSLERGSNSPLHF. CDR3 in DNA: TGTGCCAGCAGTTTAGAGAGGGGGAGTAATTCACCCCTCCACTTT. The gene calls are TRBV28 and TRBJ1-6; perhaps TRBD1 as D (6 bases). CDR1 MDHEN and CDR2 SYDVKM come from the germline V gene. V lost 2 bases and J lost 6, with 11 bases in between. This CDR3 is 15 amino acids long.

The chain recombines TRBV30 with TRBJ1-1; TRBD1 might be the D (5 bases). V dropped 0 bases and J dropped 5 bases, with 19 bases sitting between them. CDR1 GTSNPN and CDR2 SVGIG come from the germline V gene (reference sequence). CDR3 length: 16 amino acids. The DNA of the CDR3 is TGTGCCTGGAGTGTCTACCCTGAGGAGGGGATAACTGAAGCTTTCTTT. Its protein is CAWSVYPEEGITEAFF.

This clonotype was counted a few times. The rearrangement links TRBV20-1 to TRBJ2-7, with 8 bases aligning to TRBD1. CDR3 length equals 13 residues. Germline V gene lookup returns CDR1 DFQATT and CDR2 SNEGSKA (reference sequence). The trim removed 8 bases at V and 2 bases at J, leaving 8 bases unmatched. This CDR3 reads CSTQQGEAYEQYF. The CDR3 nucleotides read TGCAGTACTCAACAGGGGGAAGCCTACGAGCAGTACTTC.

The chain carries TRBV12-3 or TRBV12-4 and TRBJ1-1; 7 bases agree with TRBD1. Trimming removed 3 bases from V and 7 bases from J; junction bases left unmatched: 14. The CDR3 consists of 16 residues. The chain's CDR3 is CASSFISGTAAREAFF. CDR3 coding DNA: TGTGCCAGCAGTTTTATTTCCGGGACAGCTGCTCGTGAAGCTTTCTTT.

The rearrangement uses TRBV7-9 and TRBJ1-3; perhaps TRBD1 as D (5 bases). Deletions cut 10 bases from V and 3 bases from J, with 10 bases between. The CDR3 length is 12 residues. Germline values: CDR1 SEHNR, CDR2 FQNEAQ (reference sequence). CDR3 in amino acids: CAIQGGGNTIYF. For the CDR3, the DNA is TGTGCCATCCAGGGTGGTGGAAACACCATATATTTT.

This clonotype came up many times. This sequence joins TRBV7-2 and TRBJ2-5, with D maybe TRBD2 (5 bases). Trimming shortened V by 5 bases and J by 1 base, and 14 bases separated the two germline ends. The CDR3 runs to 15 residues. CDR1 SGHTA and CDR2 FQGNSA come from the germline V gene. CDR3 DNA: TGTGCCAGCAGCCCGGCGGGCGGGCCCCAAGAGACCCAGTACTTC. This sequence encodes CASSPAGGPQETQYF.

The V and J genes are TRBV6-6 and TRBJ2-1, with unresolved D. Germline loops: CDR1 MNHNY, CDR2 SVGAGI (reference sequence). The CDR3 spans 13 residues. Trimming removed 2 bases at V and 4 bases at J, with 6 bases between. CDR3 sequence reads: CASSYPQYNEQFF. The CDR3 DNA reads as TGTGCCAGCAGTTACCCCCAGTACAATGAGCAGTTCTTC.

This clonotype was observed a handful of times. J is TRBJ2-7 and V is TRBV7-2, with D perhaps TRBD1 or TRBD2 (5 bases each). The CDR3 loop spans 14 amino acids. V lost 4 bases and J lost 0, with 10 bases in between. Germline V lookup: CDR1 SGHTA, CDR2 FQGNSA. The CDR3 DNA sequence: TGTGCCAGCAGCTGGGGGATAAACTCCTACGAGCAGTACTTC. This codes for CASSWGINSYEQYF. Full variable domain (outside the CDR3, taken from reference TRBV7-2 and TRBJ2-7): GAGVSQSPSNKVTEKGKDVELRCDPISGHTALYWYRQSLGQGLEFLIYFQGNSAPDKSGLPSDRFSAERTGGSVSTLTIQRTQQEDSAVYLCASSWGINSYEQYFGPGTRLTVT.

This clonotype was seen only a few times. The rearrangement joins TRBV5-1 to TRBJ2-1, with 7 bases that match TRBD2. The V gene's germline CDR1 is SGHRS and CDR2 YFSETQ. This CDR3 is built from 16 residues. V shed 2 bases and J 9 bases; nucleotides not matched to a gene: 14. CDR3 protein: CASSLSRGAGETEQFF. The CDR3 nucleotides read TGCGCCAGCAGCTTATCCAGAGGCGCGGGAGAAACTGAGCAGTTCTTC.

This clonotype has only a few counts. The CDR3 nucleotides read TGCGCCAGCAGCTTGGAAAACAGCCAAGAGACCCAGTACTTC. Encoded protein: CASSLENSQETQYF. This sequence joins TRBV5-1 and TRBJ2-5; unclear D gene. Trimming shortened V by 0 bases and J by 1 base, and 7 bases separated the two germline ends. CDR3 length equals 14 residues. CDR1 SGHRS and CDR2 YFSETQ come from the germline V gene.

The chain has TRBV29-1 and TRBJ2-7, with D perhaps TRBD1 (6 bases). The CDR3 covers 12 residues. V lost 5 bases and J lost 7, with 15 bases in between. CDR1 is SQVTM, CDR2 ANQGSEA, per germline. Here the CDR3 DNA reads TGCAGCGTTCGGACAGAACGTGGGGAGCAGTACTTC. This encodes CSVRTERGEQYF.

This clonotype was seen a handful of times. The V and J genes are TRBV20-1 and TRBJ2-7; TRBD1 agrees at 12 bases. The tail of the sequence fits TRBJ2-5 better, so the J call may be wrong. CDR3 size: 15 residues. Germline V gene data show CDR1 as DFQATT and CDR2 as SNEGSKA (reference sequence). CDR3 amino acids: CSASFGTGGEETQYF. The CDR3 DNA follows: TGCAGTGCTAGTTTTGGGACAGGGGGCGAGGAGACCCAGTACTTC.

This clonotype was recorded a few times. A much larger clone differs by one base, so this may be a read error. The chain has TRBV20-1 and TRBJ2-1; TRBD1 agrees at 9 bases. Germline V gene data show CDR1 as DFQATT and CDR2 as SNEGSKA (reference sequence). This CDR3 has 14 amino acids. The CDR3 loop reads CSVRGTGSLAEQFF. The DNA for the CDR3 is TGCAGTGTTAGAGGGACAGGGTCGTTGGCTGAGCAGTTCTTC.

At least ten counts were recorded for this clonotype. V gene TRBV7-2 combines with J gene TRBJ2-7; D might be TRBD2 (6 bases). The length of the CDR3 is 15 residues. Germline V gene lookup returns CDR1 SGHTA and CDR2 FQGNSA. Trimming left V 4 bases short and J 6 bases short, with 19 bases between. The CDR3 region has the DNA TGTGCCAGCAGCTGGGTTAGCGGCCCCTCTCTCGAGCAGTACTTC. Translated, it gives CASSWVSGPSLEQYF.

Here the CDR3 reads CASSRLEWGTNEQYF. CDR3 nucleotide sequence: TGTGCCAGCAGCCGCCTGGAGTGGGGTACTAACGAGCAGTACTTC. This chain joins TRBV3-1 and TRBJ2-7; D is undetermined. V was trimmed by 4 bases and J by 5 bases, leaving 18 bases between them. The germline gives CDR1 LGHDT, CDR2 YNNKEL (reference sequence). This CDR3 comprises 15 residues.

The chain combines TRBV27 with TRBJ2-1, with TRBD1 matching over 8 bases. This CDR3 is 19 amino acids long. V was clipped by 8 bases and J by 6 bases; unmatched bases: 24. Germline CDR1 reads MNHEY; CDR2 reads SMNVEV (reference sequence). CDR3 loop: CASSGQGWIGLWGSNEQFF. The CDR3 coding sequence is TGTGCCAGCTCCGGACAGGGATGGATTGGGCTCTGGGGGAGCAATGAGCAGTTCTTC.

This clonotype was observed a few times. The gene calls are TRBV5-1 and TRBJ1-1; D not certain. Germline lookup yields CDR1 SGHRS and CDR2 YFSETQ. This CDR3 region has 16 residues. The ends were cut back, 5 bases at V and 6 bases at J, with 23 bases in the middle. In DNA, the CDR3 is TGCGCCAGCAGTTCGGAAACCGGGAGCCTAAGGGCTGAAGCTTTCTTT. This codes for CASSSETGSLRAEAFF.

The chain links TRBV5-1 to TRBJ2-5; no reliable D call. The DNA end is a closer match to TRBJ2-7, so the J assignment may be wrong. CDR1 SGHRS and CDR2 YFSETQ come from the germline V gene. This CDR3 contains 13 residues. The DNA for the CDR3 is TGCGCCAGCAGCTTGGATCTTGTTGGCGAGCAGTACTTC. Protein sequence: CASSLDLVGEQYF.

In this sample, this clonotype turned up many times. The CDR3 loop reads CASSVVSGLYNEQFF. The CDR3 DNA follows: TGTGCCAGCAGCGTAGTGAGCGGCCTCTACAATGAGCAGTTCTTC. The chain links TRBV9 to TRBJ2-1; possibly TRBD2 for D (5 bases). The CDR3 loop spans 15 amino acids. The germline V gene encodes CDR1 SGDLS and CDR2 YYNGEE. Trimming took 0 bases from V and 3 from J, leaving 10 bases between them. Full variable domain (rest looked up from reference TRBV9 and TRBJ2-1): DSGVTQTPKHLITATGQRVTLRCSPRSGDLSVYWYQQSLDQGLQFLIQYYNGEERAKGNILERFSAQQFPDLHSELNLSSLELGDSALYFCASSVVSGLYNEQFFGPGTRLTVL.

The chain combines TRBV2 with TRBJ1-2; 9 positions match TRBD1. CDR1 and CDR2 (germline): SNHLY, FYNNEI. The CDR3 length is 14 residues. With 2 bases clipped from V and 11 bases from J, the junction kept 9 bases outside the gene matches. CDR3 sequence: CASSENRGPPSYTF. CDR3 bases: TGTGCCAGCAGTGAAAACAGGGGGCCGCCCTCGTACACCTTC.

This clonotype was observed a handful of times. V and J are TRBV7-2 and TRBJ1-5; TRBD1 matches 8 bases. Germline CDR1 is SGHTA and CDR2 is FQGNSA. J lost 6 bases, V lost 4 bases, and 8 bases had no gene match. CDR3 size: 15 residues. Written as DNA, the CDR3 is TGTGCCAGCAGCTCAACAGGGGGATTGGGTCAGCCCCAGCATTTT. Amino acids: CASSSTGGLGQPQHF.

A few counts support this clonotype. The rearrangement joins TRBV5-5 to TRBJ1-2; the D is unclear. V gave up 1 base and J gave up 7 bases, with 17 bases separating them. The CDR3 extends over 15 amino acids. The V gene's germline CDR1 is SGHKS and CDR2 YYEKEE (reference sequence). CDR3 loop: CASSLSGVSSFGYTF. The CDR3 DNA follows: TGTGCCAGCAGCTTGAGTGGGGTTTCCAGTTTTGGCTACACCTTC.

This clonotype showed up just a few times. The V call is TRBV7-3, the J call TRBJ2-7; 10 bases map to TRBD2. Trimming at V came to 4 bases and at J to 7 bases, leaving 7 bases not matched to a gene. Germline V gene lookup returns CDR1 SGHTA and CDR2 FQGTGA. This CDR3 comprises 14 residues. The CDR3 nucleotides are TGTGCCAGCAGCTCGGGGGGACTAGCGAGAGAGCAGTACTTC. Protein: CASSSGGLAREQYF. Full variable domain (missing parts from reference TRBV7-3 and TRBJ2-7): GAGVSQTPSNKVTEKGKYVELRCDPISGHTALYWYRQSLGQGPEFLIYFQGTGAADDSGLPNDRFFAVRPEGSVSTLKIQRTERGDSAVYLCASSSGGLAREQYFGPGTRLTVT.

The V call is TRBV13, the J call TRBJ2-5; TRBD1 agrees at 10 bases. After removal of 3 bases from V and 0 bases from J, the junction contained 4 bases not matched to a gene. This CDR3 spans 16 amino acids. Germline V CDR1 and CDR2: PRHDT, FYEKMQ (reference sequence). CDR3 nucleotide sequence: TGTGCCAGCAGCTTCCTGGACAGGGGGAACCAAGAGACCCAGTACTTC. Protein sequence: CASSFLDRGNQETQYF.

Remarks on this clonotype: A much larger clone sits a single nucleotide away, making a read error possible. CDR3 protein: CASSVTGCNEQYF. CDR3 nucleotide sequence: TGTGCCAGCAGCGTGACAGGGTGTAACGAGCAGTACTTC. The J gene is TRBJ2-4, the V gene TRBV2; TRBD1 aligns across 7 bases. The J call could be wrong; TRBJ2-7 is a better fit for the DNA end. Per germline, CDR1 SNHLY and CDR2 FYNNEI. CDR3 size: 13 residues.